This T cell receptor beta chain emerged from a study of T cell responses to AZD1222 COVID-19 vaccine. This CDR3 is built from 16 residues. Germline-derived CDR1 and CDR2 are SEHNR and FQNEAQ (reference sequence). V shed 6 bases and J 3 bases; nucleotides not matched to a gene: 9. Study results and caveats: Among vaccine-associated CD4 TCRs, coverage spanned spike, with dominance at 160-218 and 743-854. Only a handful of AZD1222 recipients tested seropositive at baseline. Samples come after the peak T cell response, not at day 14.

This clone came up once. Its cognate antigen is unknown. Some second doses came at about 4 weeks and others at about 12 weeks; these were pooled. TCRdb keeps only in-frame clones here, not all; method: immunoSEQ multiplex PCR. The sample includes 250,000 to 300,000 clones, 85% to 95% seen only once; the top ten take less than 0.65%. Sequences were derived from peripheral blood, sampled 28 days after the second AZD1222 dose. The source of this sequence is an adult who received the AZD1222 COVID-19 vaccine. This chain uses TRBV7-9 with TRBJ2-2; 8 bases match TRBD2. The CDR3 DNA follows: TGTGCCAGCAGTACCGGGGGGGGCCCTCACACCGGGGAGCTGTTTTTT. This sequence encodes CASSTGGGPHTGELFF.